A single sample is the source of the 29 T cell receptor beta chains below, sequenced in a study of T cells expressing NK-cell markers. TCRdb re-called the 5' RACE reads; one entry per CDR3 protein, DNA not given. The sample table sets out 400,000 or so distinct CDR3 sequences. Sequenced material: blood T cells: a sorted CD56 or NKG2C T cell subset, CD4+ or CD8+ T cells, or bulk PBMC T cells (not recorded which). The origin of the receptors is a woman in her forties or fifties in good health.

The chain links TRBV25-1 to TRBJ2-4; TCRdb selects TRBD2, and the lack of DNA leaves this call unchecked. The CDR3 extends over 16 amino acids. Looked up from germline, CDR1 is MGHDK and CDR2 is SYGVNS. CDR3 loop: CASSEGGGGSKNIQYF.

The chain uses TRBV10-3 and TRBJ2-3; without DNA, the TCRdb call of TRBD2 cannot be checked. The CDR3 is 15 residues long. CDR1 and CDR2 from the germline V gene are ENHRY and SYGVKD. CDR3 sequence reads: CAIWTSGSSTDTQYF.

This sequence joins TRBV2 and TRBJ2-3; no DNA is available, so the TRBD1 call from TCRdb remains unchecked. The CDR3 is made up of 15 amino acids. CDR1 and CDR2 from the germline V gene are SNHLY and FYNNEI. Here the CDR3 reads CASRRGTGRPDTQYF.

This sequence joins TRBV19 and TRBJ2-1; the TRBD2 assignment by TCRdb is unverifiable without DNA. The CDR3 length is 15 residues. CDR1 is LNHDA and CDR2 is SQIVND in the germline V gene (reference sequence). The CDR3 region is CASSVAGGPYNEQFF.

The gene calls are TRBV25-1 and TRBJ2-1. CDR1 is MGHDK, CDR2 SYGVNS, per germline. The CDR3 runs 15 residues. CDR3 region: CASSGANHRAGEQFF.

This rearrangement joins TRBV11-2 to TRBJ2-1; the D call from TCRdb, TRBD2, cannot be confirmed without DNA. Germline V gene data show CDR1 as SGHAT and CDR2 as FQNNGV. CDR3 length: 15 amino acids. This CDR3 reads CASSLRLAGTGEQFF.

The rearrangement links TRBV12-3 or TRBV12-4 to TRBJ2-1; the TCRdb D gene call, TRBD2, has no DNA to confirm it. CDR3 length: 14 residues. The CDR3 sequence is CASSWTRGFGEQFF.

This chain's CDR3 is CASTGPGGLNDGYTF. The chain joins TRBV12-3 or TRBV12-4 to TRBJ1-2; TCRdb selects TRBD1, and the lack of DNA leaves this call unchecked. CDR3 length: 15 amino acids.

Here the CDR3 reads CASSLSGSHGELFF. V gene TRBV27 combines with J gene TRBJ2-2; TCRdb calls TRBD1, which cannot be checked without DNA. Germline CDR1 MNHEY, CDR2 SMNVEV (reference sequence). The CDR3 is 14 amino acids.

The chain has TRBV12-3 or TRBV12-4 and TRBJ1-1; TCRdb gives TRBD1 as the D gene, but with no DNA this cannot be confirmed. This CDR3 spans 13 amino acids. CDR3 loop: CASREGTGAEAFF.

The chain employs TRBV11-2 and TRBJ2-1; TCRdb's D call of TRBD2 is untestable without DNA. Germline V CDR1 and CDR2: SGHAT, FQNNGV. The CDR3 runs to 16 residues. The CDR3 loop reads CASSPGRLAGGREQFF.

V and J are TRBV2 and TRBJ1-4; no DNA is available, so the TRBD1 call from TCRdb remains unchecked. This CDR3 spans 17 amino acids. Germline-derived CDR1 and CDR2 are SNHLY and FYNNEI. This CDR3 is CASSDSDEAGDFEKLFF.

The CDR3 here is CASSLGRAADRTNNEQFF. V and J are TRBV7-8 and TRBJ2-1; the D call of TRBD2 rests on TCRdb alone, since no DNA is present to check it. From germline, CDR1 is SGHVS and CDR2 FQNEAQ. The length of the CDR3 is 18 residues. Combining the CDR3 with reference TRBV7-8 and TRBJ2-1 gives the whole variable domain GAGVSQSPRYKVAKRGQDVALRCDPISGHVSLFWYQQALGQGPEFLTYFQNEAQLDKSGLPSDRFFAERPEGSVSTLKIQRTQQEDSAVYLCASSLGRAADRTNNEQFFGPGTRLTVL.

The chain employs TRBV12-3 or TRBV12-4 and TRBJ1-4. The CDR3 sequence is 14 residues long. The CDR3 sequence: CASTLTGVREKLFF.

V is TRBV5-6 and J is TRBJ2-1. The CDR3 runs 19 residues. Germline assignment: CDR1 SGHDT and CDR2 YYEEEE. The CDR3 loop reads CASSNDKKLPILSKNEQFF. The full variable domain, in which reference TRBV5-6 and TRBJ2-1 provide the parts outside the CDR3, is DAGVTQSPTHLIKTRGQQVTLRCSPKSGHDTVSWYQQALGQGPQFIFQYYEEEERQRGNFPDRFSGHQFPNYSSELNVNALLLGDSALYLCASSNDKKLPILSKNEQFFGPGTRLTVL.

This chain links TRBV5-4 with TRBJ2-5; lacking DNA, the TRBD1 call made by TCRdb goes unchecked. This CDR3 contains 13 residues. Germline CDR1 and CDR2: SGHNT and YYREEE (reference sequence). CDR3 loop: CASSPRDRETQYF.

This sequence joins TRBV29-1 and TRBJ2-7; with no DNA, the TCRdb D assignment of TRBD1 cannot be verified. Germline CDR1 and CDR2: SQVTM and ANQGSEA. The CDR3 has 14 amino acids. The CDR3 is CSVGTSVLGGEQYF.

The V call is TRBV6-5, the J call TRBJ1-1; TCRdb names TRBD1, which stays unverified in the absence of DNA. CDR3 length: 18 residues. In germline, CDR1 is MNHEY, CDR2 SVGAGI. CDR3 loop: CASSYQRPGGVANTEAFF.

The V and J genes are TRBV5-6 and TRBJ2-2; the D gene TCRdb calls, TRBD2, cannot be checked with no DNA. CDR1 SGHDT and CDR2 YYEEEE come from the germline V gene. There are 14 residues in the CDR3. The CDR3 sequence is CASSRTSQTGELFF.

CDR3 amino acids: CASSPPTGGLNEQFF. V gene TRBV18 combines with J gene TRBJ2-1; as DNA is missing, the TRBD1 call by TCRdb cannot be tested. The CDR3 sequence is 15 residues long. Germline V lookup: CDR1 KGHSH, CDR2 LQKENI.

The rearrangement links TRBV11-2 to TRBJ2-2. Germline V gene data show CDR1 as SGHAT and CDR2 as FQNNGV. This CDR3 spans 15 amino acids. The CDR3 is CASSLGQRNTGELFF. Drawing the rest from reference TRBV11-2 and TRBJ2-2, the complete variable domain is EAGVAQSPRYKIIEKRQSVAFWCNPISGHATLYWYQQILGQGPKLLIQFQNNGVVDDSQLPKDRFSAERLKGVDSTLKIQPAKLEDSAVYLCASSLGQRNTGELFFGEGSRLTVL.

V usage is TRBV5-1 and J usage is TRBJ2-1; the D call of TRBD2 rests on TCRdb alone, since no DNA is present to check it. The CDR3 extends over 16 amino acids. Germline-derived CDR1 and CDR2 are SGHRS and YFSETQ. CDR3 sequence: CASSLVLAGIHNEQFF.

The rearrangement joins TRBV6-2 or TRBV6-3 to TRBJ1-2; the D call of TRBD1 rests on TCRdb alone, since no DNA is present to check it. This CDR3 is 15 amino acids long. Germline V gene sequence: CDR1 MNHEY, CDR2 SVGEGT. CDR3 loop: CASSRLGETNYGYTF.

The gene calls are TRBV7-2 and TRBJ2-4; lacking DNA, the TRBD2 call made by TCRdb goes unchecked. CDR3 size: 13 residues. CDR1 and CDR2 (germline): SGHTA, FQGNSA. The CDR3 region is CASSQWGEGGQYF.

The J gene is TRBJ2-3, the V gene TRBV2. The CDR3 runs 14 residues. Germline V lookup: CDR1 SNHLY, CDR2 FYNNEI. This CDR3 reads CASSDLLRTDTQYF.

V gene TRBV7-9 combines with J gene TRBJ2-1. Germline V gene sequence: CDR1 SEHNR, CDR2 FQNEAQ (reference sequence). CDR3 length: 17 residues. The CDR3 loop is CASSLDSFLGLDNEQFF.

CDR3: CASRLAGGFSYNEQFF. This chain uses TRBV27 with TRBJ2-1; checking the TCRdb D call of TRBD2 is not possible without DNA. The length of the CDR3 is 16 residues. Germline values: CDR1 MNHEY, CDR2 SMNVEV (reference sequence).

The chain has TRBV12-3 or TRBV12-4 and TRBJ2-1; with no DNA, the TCRdb D assignment of TRBD2 cannot be verified. The CDR3 is made up of 15 amino acids. The CDR3 protein is CASISQGTILNEQFF.

The chain uses TRBV14 and TRBJ2-1. Germline CDR1 and CDR2: SGHDN and FVKESK. The CDR3 sequence is 15 residues long. The CDR3 loop is CASSQEIGTYNEQFF.